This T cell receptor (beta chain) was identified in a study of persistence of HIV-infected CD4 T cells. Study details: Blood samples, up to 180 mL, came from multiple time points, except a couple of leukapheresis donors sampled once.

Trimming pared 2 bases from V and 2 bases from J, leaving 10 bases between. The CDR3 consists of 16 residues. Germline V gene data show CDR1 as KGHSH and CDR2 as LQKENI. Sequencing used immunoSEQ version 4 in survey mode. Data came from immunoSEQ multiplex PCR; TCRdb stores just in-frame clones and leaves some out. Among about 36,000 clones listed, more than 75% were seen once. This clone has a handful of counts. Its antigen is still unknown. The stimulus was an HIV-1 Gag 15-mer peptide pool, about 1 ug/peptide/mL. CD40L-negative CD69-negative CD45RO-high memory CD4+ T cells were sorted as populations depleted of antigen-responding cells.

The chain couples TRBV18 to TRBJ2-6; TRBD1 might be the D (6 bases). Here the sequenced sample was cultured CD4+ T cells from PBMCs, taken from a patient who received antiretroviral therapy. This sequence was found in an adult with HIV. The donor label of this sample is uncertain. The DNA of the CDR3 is TGTGCCAGCTCACCATACGGGACAACTGGGGCCAACGTCCTGACTTTC. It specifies CASSPYGTTGANVLTF.